This T cell receptor (beta chain) was sequenced for a study of blood T cell repertoires in COVID-19. The trim removed 7 bases at V and 3 bases at J, leaving 18 bases unmatched. Germline V gene sequence: CDR1 MNHEY, CDR2 SMNVEV (reference sequence). CDR3 size: 20 residues. Source study methods: Reference gene primer amplification gave nucleated cell count estimates. Assay used: immunoSEQ multiplex PCR; TCRdb lists only in-frame clones, some missing. Clonal size and the V and J genes are those of that table, whereas D and trimming came from the DNA. The repertoire includes 97,000 or so clones, roughly nine tenths of them detected once, and approximately 5.4% sits in the top ten.

The chain recombines TRBV27 with TRBJ1-6; 10 bases align to TRBD1. The sequenced sample consisted of peripheral blood. The TCR sequence derives from a woman aged 50 to 65 with COVID-19, enrolled during active disease. CDR3 DNA: TGTGCCAGCAAGGTTCAGACTCGGACAGGGGGGGGGTTCTATAATTCACCCCTCCACTTT. Translating it yields CASKVQTRTGGGFYNSPLHF.